The clone carrying this TCR beta chain was found once. Its antigen is unidentified. The data derive from a study of cytomegalovirus exposure and HLA in healthy donors. Findings of the study overall: A later analysis found that most CMV-associated TCR beta chains appeared HLA-restricted. Later work showed greater clonal expansion in HLA-associated TCR beta chains than in equally common others.

Germline CDR1 and CDR2: MNHEY and SVGAGI. The V segment lost 0 bases and the J segment 11 bases; nucleotides outside the gene matches: 6. This CDR3 is built from 15 residues. It was with 60 Vbeta and 13 Jbeta primers that the PCR ran. This table comes from immunoSEQ multiplex PCR, and its TCRdb copy is limited to in-frame clones, with some not included. The sample contains around 150,000 clones, about 64% of which appear only once. This TCR derives from a woman aged 55 to 70 in good health and CMV-seropositive. The chain recombines TRBV6-5 with TRBJ2-1, with 11 bases that match TRBD2. Sequencing used PBMCs. The CDR3 loop is CASSYSASGRTQQFF. As DNA, the CDR3 is TGTGCCAGCAGTTACTCCGCTAGCGGGAGGACCCAGCAGTTCTTC.